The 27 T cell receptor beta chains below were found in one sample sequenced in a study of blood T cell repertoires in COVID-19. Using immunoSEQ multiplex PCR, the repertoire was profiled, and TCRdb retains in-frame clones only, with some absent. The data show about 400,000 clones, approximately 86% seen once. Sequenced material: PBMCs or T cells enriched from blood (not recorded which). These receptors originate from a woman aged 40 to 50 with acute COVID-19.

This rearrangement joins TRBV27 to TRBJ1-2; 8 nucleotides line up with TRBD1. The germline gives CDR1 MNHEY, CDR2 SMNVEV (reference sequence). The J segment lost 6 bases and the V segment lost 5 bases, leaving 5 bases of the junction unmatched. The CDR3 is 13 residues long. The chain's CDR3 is CASSLTGGNGYTF. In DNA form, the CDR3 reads TGTGCCAGCAGTCTAACAGGGGGAAATGGCTACACCTTC.

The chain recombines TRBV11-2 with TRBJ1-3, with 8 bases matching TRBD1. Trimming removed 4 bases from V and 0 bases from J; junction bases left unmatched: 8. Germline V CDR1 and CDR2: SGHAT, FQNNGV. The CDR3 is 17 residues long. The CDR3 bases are TGTGCCAGCAGCTCTAATTCCGGACAGGGCTCTGGAAACACCATATATTTT. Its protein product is CASSSNSGQGSGNTIYF. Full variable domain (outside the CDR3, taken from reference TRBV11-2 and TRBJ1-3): EAGVAQSPRYKIIEKRQSVAFWCNPISGHATLYWYQQILGQGPKLLIQFQNNGVVDDSQLPKDRFSAERLKGVDSTLKIQPAKLEDSAVYLCASSSNSGQGSGNTIYFGEGSWLTVV.

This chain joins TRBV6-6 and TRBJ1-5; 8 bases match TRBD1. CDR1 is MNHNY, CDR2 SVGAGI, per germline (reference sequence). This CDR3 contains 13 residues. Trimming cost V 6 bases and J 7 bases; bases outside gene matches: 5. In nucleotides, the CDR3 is TGTGCCAGCAGGCAGGGGGCGGAACAGCCCCAGCATTTT. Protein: CASRQGAEQPQHF.

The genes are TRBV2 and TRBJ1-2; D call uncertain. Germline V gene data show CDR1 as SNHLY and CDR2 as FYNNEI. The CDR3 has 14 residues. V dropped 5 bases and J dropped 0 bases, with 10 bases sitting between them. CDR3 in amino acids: CASSMLRANYGYTF. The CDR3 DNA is TGTGCCAGCAGTATGTTGAGAGCTAACTATGGCTACACCTTC.

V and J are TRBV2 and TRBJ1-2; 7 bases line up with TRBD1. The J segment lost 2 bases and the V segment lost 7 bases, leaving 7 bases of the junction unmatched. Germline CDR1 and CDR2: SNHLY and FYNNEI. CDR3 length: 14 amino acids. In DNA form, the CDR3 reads TGTGCCAGCAAGATTGGGACAGACAACTATGGCTACACCTTC. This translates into CASKIGTDNYGYTF.

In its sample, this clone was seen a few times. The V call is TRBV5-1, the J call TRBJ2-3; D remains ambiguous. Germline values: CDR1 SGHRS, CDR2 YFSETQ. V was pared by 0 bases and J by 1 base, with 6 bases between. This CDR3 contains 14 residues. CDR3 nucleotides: TGCGCCAGCAGCTTGGACCAGGGCACAGATACGCAGTATTTT. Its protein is CASSLDQGTDTQYF.

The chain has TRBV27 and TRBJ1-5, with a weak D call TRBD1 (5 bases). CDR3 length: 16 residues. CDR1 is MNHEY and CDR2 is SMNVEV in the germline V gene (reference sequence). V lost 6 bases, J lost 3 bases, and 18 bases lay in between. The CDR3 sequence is CASREAGTSFNQPQHF. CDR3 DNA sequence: TGTGCCAGCAGGGAAGCCGGGACTTCCTTCAATCAGCCCCAGCATTTT.

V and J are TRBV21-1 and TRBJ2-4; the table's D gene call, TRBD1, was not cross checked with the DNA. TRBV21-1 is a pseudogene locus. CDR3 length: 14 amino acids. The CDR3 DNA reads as TGTGCCAGCAGCAAATTGCCCAGGGAAAACATTCAGTACTTC. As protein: CASSKLPRENIQYF.

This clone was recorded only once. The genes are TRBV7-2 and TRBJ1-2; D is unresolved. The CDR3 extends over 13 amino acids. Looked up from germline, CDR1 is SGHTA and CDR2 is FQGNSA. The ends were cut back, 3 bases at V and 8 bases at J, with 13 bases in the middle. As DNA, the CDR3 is TGTGCCAGCAGCTTGTTCAGAACGCTCGGCTACACCTTC. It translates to CASSLFRTLGYTF.

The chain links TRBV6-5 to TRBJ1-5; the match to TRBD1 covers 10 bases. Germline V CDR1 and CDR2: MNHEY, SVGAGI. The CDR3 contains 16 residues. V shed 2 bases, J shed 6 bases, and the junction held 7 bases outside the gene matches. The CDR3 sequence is CASSYTGQGTGQPQHF. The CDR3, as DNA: TGTGCCAGCAGTTACACGGGACAGGGGACGGGTCAGCCCCAGCATTTT.

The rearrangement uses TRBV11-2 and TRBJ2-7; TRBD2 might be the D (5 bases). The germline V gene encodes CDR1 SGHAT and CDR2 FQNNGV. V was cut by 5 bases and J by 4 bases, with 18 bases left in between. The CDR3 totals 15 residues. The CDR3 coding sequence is TGTGCCAGCAGCCCCTCTAGTGGGAGTGGTTACGAGCAGTACTTC. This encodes CASSPSSGSGYEQYF.

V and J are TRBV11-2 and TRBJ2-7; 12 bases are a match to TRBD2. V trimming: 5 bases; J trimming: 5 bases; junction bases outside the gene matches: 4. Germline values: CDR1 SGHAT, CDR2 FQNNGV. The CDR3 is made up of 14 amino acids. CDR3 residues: CASSLAGGPNEQYF. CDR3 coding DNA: TGTGCCAGCAGCCTAGCGGGGGGGCCTAACGAGCAGTACTTC.

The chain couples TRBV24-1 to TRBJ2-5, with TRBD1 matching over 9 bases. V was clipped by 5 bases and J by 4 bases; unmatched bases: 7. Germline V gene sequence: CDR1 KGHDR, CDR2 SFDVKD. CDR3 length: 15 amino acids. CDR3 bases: TGTGCCACCAGTGCCCCGGGACAGGGCTCAGAGACCCAGTACTTC. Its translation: CATSAPGQGSETQYF.

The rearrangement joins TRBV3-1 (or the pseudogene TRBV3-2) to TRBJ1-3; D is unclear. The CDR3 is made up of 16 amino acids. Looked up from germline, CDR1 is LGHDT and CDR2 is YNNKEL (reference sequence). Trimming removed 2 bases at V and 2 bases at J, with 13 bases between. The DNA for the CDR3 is TGTGCCAGCAGCCAATCGACGGGTGGTCCTGGAAACACCATATATTTT. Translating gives CASSQSTGGPGNTIYF.

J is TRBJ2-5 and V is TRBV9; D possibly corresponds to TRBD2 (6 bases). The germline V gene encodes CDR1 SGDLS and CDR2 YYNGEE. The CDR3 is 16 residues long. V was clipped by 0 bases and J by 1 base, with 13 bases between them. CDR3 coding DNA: TGTGCCAGCAGCGTAGCTGGGGTAGCGGCCCAAGAGACCCAGTACTTC. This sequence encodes CASSVAGVAAQETQYF.

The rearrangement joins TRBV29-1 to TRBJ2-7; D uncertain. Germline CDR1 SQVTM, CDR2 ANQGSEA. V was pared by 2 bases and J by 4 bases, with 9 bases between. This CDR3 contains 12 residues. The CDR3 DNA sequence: TGCAGCGTTGAAATGGCCAATTACGAGCAGTACTTC. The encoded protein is CSVEMANYEQYF.

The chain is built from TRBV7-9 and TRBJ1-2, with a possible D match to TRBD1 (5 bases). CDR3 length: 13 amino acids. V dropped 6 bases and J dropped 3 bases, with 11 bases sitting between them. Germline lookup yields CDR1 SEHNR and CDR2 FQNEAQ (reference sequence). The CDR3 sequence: CASSIDRDYGYTF. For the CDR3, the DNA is TGTGCCAGCAGTATCGACAGAGACTATGGCTACACCTTC.

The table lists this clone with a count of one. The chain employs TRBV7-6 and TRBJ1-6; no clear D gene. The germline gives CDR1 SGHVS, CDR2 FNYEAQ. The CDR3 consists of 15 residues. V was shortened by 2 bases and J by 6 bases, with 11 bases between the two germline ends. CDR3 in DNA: TGTGCCAGCAGCTTACGGGATAGCGGTAATTCACCCCTCCACTTT. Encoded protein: CASSLRDSGNSPLHF.

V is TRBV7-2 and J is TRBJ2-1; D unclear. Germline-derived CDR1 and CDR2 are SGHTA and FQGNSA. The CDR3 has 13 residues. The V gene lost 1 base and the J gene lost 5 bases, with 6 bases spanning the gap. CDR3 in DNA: TGTGCCAGCAGCTTAGGTCTAAACAATGAGCAGTTCTTC. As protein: CASSLGLNNEQFF.

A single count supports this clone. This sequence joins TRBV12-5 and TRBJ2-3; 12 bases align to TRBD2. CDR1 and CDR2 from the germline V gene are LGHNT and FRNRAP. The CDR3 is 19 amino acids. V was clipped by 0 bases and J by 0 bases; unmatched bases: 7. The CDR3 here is CASGLVLAGGPSSTDTQYF. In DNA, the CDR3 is TGTGCTAGTGGTTTGGTTCTAGCGGGGGGGCCCTCAAGCACAGATACGCAGTATTTT.

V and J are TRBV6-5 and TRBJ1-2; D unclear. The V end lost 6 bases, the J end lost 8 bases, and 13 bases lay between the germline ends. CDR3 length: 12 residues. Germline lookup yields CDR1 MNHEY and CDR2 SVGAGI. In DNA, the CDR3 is TGTGCCAGCAGGCATACGGCGGGAGGCTACACCTTC. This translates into CASRHTAGGYTF.

The CDR3 region is CASRPGQGNEQYF. In DNA form, the CDR3 reads TGTGCCAGCAGACCGGGACAGGGCAACGAGCAGTACTTC. The chain is built from TRBV6-5 and TRBJ2-7, with TRBD1 matching 9 bases. With V trimmed by 6 bases and J by 5 bases, 5 bases remained unmatched. Germline-derived CDR1 and CDR2 are MNHEY and SVGAGI. The CDR3 sequence is 13 residues long.

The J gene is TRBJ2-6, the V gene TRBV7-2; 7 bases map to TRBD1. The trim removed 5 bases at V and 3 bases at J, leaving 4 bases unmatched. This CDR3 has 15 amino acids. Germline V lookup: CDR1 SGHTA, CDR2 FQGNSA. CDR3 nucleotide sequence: TGTGCCAGCAGCAAAGGGGGCGGTGGGGCCAACGTCCTGACTTTC. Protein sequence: CASSKGGGGANVLTF.

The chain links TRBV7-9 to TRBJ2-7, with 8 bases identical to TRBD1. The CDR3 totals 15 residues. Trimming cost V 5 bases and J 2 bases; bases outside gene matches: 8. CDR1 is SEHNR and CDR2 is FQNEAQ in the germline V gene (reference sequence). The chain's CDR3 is CASSLPDRDAYEQYF. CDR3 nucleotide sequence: TGTGCCAGCAGCCTCCCGGACAGGGATGCCTACGAGCAGTACTTC.

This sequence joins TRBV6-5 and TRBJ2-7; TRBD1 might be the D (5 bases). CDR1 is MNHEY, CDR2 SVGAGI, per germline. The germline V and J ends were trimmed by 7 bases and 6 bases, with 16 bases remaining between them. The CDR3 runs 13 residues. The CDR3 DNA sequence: TGTGCCAGCACAAAGCGACAGAAAGGCGAGCAGTACTTC. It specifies CASTKRQKGEQYF.

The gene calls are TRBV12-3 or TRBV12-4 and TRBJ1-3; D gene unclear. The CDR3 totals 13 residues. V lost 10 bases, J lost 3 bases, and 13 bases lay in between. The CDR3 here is CAIRPGNGNTIYF. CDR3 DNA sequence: TGTGCCATCCGTCCGGGGAATGGAAACACCATATATTTT.

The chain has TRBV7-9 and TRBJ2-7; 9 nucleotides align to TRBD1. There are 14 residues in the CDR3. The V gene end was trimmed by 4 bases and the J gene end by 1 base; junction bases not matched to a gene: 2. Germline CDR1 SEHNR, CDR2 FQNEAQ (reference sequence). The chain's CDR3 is CASSSQGASYEQYF. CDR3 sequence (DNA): TGTGCCAGCAGCTCACAGGGGGCGTCCTACGAGCAGTACTTC.